Listed below are T cell receptor beta chains from one sample, sequenced in a study of cytomegalovirus exposure and HLA in healthy donors. Produced via immunoSEQ multiplex PCR; TCRdb's table is partial and in-frame only. The sample includes some 200,000 clones. Specimen: PBMCs. These receptors came from a woman aged 18-35 years in good health and CMV-seropositive. The conserved cysteine and the conserved F or W are not part of the CDR3 here. The order of the fields is CDR3 length, V gene, J gene, CDR3 protein.

>13|TRBV11-3|TRBJ2-3
ASSYRGGPDYTQY
>12|TRBV5-1|TRBJ2-5
ASSLGDIEETQY
>11|TRBV5-5|TRBJ2-7
ASSSDRAYEQY
>14|TRBV6-5|TRBJ2-1
ASSYSAGALNNEQF
>13|TRBV6-5|TRBJ2-5
ASSPRGGSSETQY
>12|TRBV18|TRBJ1-2
ASSPQSGVYGYT
>15|TRBV29-1|TRBJ1-1
SVDPEQGFVANTEAF
>14|TRBV7-6|TRBJ2-1
ASSVHGKRPDNEQF
>11|TRBV6-5|TRBJ1-2
ASSYQDSYGYT
>11|TRBV4-1|TRBJ1-1
ASSQDGQGMSF
>10|TRBV29-1|TRBJ2-2
SGLLGTGELF
>13|TRBV11-2|TRBJ2-1
ASSLREGHRNEQF
>15|TRBV6-1|TRBJ1-1
ASREDRASSMNTEAF
>16|TRBV5-1|TRBJ1-2
ASSLTGTGADRAYGYT
>14|TRBV9|TRBJ2-1
ASATSGRITYNEQF
>13|TRBV30|TRBJ2-7
AWSGWQGSTYEQY
>13|TRBV29-1|TRBJ2-7
SVYLGGQGAVEQY
>14|TRBV19|TRBJ2-6
ASSRTGLSGANVLT